The rows below give T cell receptor beta chains drawn from one sample of a study of T cells in Graves' hyperthyroidism and ophthalmopathy. One entry per CDR3 protein, called by TCRdb with MiXCR from the multiplex PCR reads. The sample consists of around 660,000 distinct CDR3 sequences, 45% of them appearing once. Sequencing was performed on peripheral blood or thyroid tissue (not recorded which). The receptor source for this set is an adult man with Graves' disease, either hyperthyroidism or ophthalmopathy (not recorded which). The CDR3 runs from the conserved cysteine through the conserved F or W. The D gene is left open where the match is weak. The listing skips clone size in some rows; elsewhere it reads once, few, many or a size class.

j_gene,d_gene,len,abundance,v_gene,CDR3aa,CDR3nt
TRBJ1-2,TRBD1,13,many,TRBV7-8,CASSPDRGHGYTF,TGTGCCAGCAGCCCGGACAGGGGGCACGGCTACACCTTC
TRBJ2-5,.,13,many,TRBV19,CASSESGAETQYF,TGTGCCAGTAGTGAGTCTGGGGCCGAGACCCAGTACTTC
TRBJ1-4,TRBD1,14,many,TRBV15,CATRKDRGREKLFF,TGTGCCACCAGGAAAGACAGGGGTCGTGAAAAACTGTTTTTT
TRBJ1-2,.,14,.,TRBV25-1,CANSRLGNNYGYTF,TGTGCCAACAGTAGGTTAGGAAATAACTATGGCTACACCTTC
TRBJ1-1,.,13,.,TRBV5-1,CASSKGGDTEAFF,TGCGCCAGCAGTAAGGGGGGGGACACTGAAGCTTTCTTT
TRBJ2-7,.,12,many,TRBV5-8,CASSLYPYEQYF,TGTGCCAGCAGCTTGTATCCCTACGAGCAGTACTTC
TRBJ2-3,.,13,few,TRBV7-9,CASRRGSADTQYF,TGTGCCAGCAGAAGGGGGAGTGCAGATACGCAGTATTTT
TRBJ1-3,.,14,.,TRBV7-8,CASSFRDEGNTIYF,TGTGCCAGCAGCTTCCGGGACGAAGGAAACACCATATATTTT
TRBJ2-7,.,12,many,TRBV7-2,CASSSHMGEQYF,TGTGCCAGCAGCTCCCACATGGGTGAGCAGTACTTC
TRBJ1-3,TRBD1,16,many,TRBV2,CASREQGANPGNTIYF,TGTGCCAGCAGAGAACAGGGGGCGAACCCTGGAAACACCATATATTTT
TRBJ2-2,.,18,.,TRBV19,CASNQPGANYGYTGELFF,TGTGCCAGTAACCAGCCAGGGGCAAACTATGGCTACACCGGGGAGCTGTTTTTT
TRBJ2-7,TRBD1,17,.,TRBV7-9,CASSLPGSGTGKYEQYF,TGTGCCAGCAGCTTACCTGGCTCCGGGACAGGGAAGTACGAGCAGTACTTC
TRBJ2-7,TRBD2,16,.,TRBV7-9,CASSPFLAGGPYEQYF,TGTGCCAGCAGTCCCTTCTTGGCGGGAGGACCATACGAGCAGTACTTC
TRBJ2-7,.,16,.,TRBV9,CASSFRDTGGTYEQYF,TGTGCCAGCAGCTTCCGGGACACTGGCGGGACCTACGAGCAGTACTTC
TRBJ2-7,TRBD1,12,many,TRBV5-1,CASGQGAYEQYF,TGCGCCAGCGGGCAGGGGGCGTACGAGCAGTACTTC
TRBJ1-4,.,15,.,TRBV19,CASSSAEATNEKLFF,TGTGCCAGTAGTTCGGCAGAGGCAACTAATGAAAAACTGTTTTTT
TRBJ2-7,.,17,.,TRBV10-2,CASQVGGGAYFLYEQYF,TGCGCCAGCCAGGTCGGCGGGGGCGCATACTTCCTCTACGAGCAGTACTTC
TRBJ1-2,.,13,.,TRBV7-2,CANSGGWGDGYTF,TGTGCCAACAGCGGAGGTTGGGGGGATGGCTACACCTTC
TRBJ1-4,TRBD1,18,.,TRBV7-8,CASSLGGGQGNEGEKLFF,TGTGCCAGCAGCTTAGGTGGAGGACAGGGAAACGAGGGTGAAAAACTGTTTTTT
TRBJ1-5,.,14,few,TRBV10-3,CASSSVGLRQPQHF,TGTGCCAGCAGTTCAGTGGGTTTGCGTCAGCCCCAGCATTTT
TRBJ1-5,TRBD1,14,.,TRBV6-6,CASKNRDRIQPQHF,TGTGCCAGCAAGAACCGGGACAGGATTCAGCCCCAGCATTTT
TRBJ2-7,.,13,.,TRBV6-1,CASSETGLLEQYF,TGTGCCAGCAGTGAAACGGGACTCCTCGAGCAGTACTTC
TRBJ1-2,.,13,.,TRBV24-1,CASSEFGDYGYTF,TGTGCCAGCAGTGAATTTGGGGACTATGGCTACACCTTC
TRBJ2-7,TRBD1,14,many,TRBV2,CASSWTGGRGEQYF,TGTGCCAGCAGTTGGACAGGGGGCCGAGGGGAGCAGTACTTC
TRBJ1-6,.,17,few,TRBV10-2,CASSDGGAGSYNSPLHF,TGCGCCAGCAGTGATGGAGGGGCCGGCTCCTATAATTCACCCCTCCACTTT
TRBJ1-1,TRBD1,14,few,TRBV9,CASSGGRGPTEAFF,TGTGCCAGCAGCGGAGGGAGGGGGCCCACTGAAGCTTTCTTT
TRBJ1-1,.,13,many,TRBV7-2,CASKTTMNTEAFF,TGTGCCAGCAAAACAACAATGAACACTGAAGCTTTCTTT
TRBJ2-2,.,14,many,TRBV10-3,CATSKTDNTGELFF,TGTGCCACCTCGAAGACGGATAACACCGGGGAGCTGTTTTTT
TRBJ1-6,.,15,few,TRBV2,CASEVHEASNSPLHF,TGTGCCAGCGAGGTCCACGAGGCAAGCAATTCACCCCTCCACTTT